These 28 T cell receptor beta chains originate from one sample sequenced in a study of blood T cell repertoires in COVID-19. Assay used: immunoSEQ multiplex PCR; TCRdb lists only in-frame clones, some missing. Here the sample spans about 310,000 clones, 70% to 90% being singletons. What was sequenced was PBMCs or T cells enriched from blood (not recorded which). The receptors were gathered from a man aged 25-45 years who had recovered from COVID-19.

V is TRBV6-4 and J is TRBJ1-2, with D hard to call. Germline lookup yields CDR1 MRHNA and CDR2 SNTAGT. The V end was cut by 6 bases, the J end by 4 bases, with 15 bases between. This CDR3 spans 14 amino acids. CDR3 DNA sequence: TGTGCCAGCAGCCCTGGGGTACGGGGCTATGGCTACACCTTC. It encodes CASSPGVRGYGYTF.

The V call is TRBV4-2, the J call TRBJ1-2; 9 bases are shared with TRBD1. CDR1 is LGHNA and CDR2 is YNFKEQ in the germline V gene. V shed 3 bases, J shed 7 bases, and the junction held 6 bases outside the gene matches. This CDR3 contains 14 residues. The CDR3 is CASSQWGQGIGYTF. The CDR3 coding sequence is TGTGCCAGCAGCCAGTGGGGACAGGGCATTGGCTACACCTTC.

This clone has just a few counts. The chain has TRBV14 and TRBJ2-1, with D possibly matching TRBD2 (6 bases). The CDR3 consists of 16 residues. Deletions cut 2 bases from V and 3 bases from J, with 14 bases between. In germline, CDR1 is SGHDN, CDR2 FVKESK. The CDR3 sequence is CASSQWVGGVYNEQFF. The DNA for the CDR3 is TGTGCCAGCAGCCAATGGGTTGGCGGGGTCTACAATGAGCAGTTCTTC.

The chain couples TRBV7-3 to TRBJ2-2; D perhaps matches TRBD1 (5 bases). Deletions cut 5 bases from V and 1 base from J, with 11 bases between. The CDR3 has 15 amino acids. Germline loops: CDR1 SGHTA, CDR2 FQGTGA. CDR3 nucleotide sequence: TGTGCCAGCAGCCGTCAGGGTGGGAACACCGGGGAGCTGTTTTTT. Translating it yields CASSRQGGNTGELFF.

V usage is TRBV3-1 (or the pseudogene TRBV3-2) and J usage is TRBJ1-6; D uncertain. The CDR3 is 14 amino acids. Germline lookup yields CDR1 LGHDT and CDR2 YNNKEL (reference sequence). V shed 5 bases and J shed 7 bases, with 12 bases lying between them. Here the CDR3 DNA reads TGTGCCAGCAGCGACAAGAACCTAAATTCACCCCTCCACTTT. Amino acids: CASSDKNLNSPLHF.

This CDR3 is CASSRDSMNTEAFF. For the CDR3, the DNA is TGTGCCAGCTCACGGGACAGTATGAACACTGAAGCTTTCTTT. The chain uses TRBV18 and TRBJ1-1; 7 positions agree with TRBD1. Germline V CDR1 and CDR2: KGHSH, LQKENI. The CDR3 runs to 14 residues. V lost 4 bases to trimming and J lost 0 bases; unmatched junction nucleotides: 2.

V usage is TRBV5-8 and J usage is TRBJ1-2, with 9 bases fitting TRBD1. The V gene's germline CDR1 is SGHTS and CDR2 YDEGEE. The J segment lost 5 bases and the V segment lost 4 bases, leaving 6 bases of the junction unmatched. The CDR3 totals 14 residues. For the CDR3, the DNA is TGTGCCAGCAGCCCAACAGGGGGCCGGTATGGCTACACCTTC. Translation gives CASSPTGGRYGYTF. The entire variable domain, with the rest obtained from reference TRBV5-8 and TRBJ1-2, is as follows: EAGVTQSPTHLIKTRGQQATLRCSPISGHTSVYWYQQALGLGLQFLLWYDEGEERNRGNFPPRFSGRQFPNYSSELNVNALELEDSALYLCASSPTGGRYGYTFGSGTRLTVV.

The J gene is TRBJ1-5, the V gene TRBV4-1; a possible D gene is TRBD1 (5 bases). V was clipped by 1 base and J by 0 bases, with 10 bases between them. The CDR3 loop spans 16 amino acids. The germline CDR1 and CDR2 sequences are MGHRA and YSYEKL. The CDR3: CASSQATVYSNQPQHF. CDR3 coding DNA: TGCGCCAGCAGCCAAGCGACAGTCTATAGCAATCAGCCCCAGCATTTT.

This clone occurred once. The chain combines TRBV18 with TRBJ2-2; no firm D call. Trimming took 4 bases from V and 1 from J, leaving 13 bases between them. Per the germline V gene, CDR1 is KGHSH and CDR2 is LQKENI. The CDR3 has 16 amino acids. CDR3 loop: CASSQTSAGNTGELFF. In DNA form, the CDR3 reads TGTGCCAGCTCACAAACGTCTGCAGGGAACACCGGGGAGCTGTTTTTT.

The chain employs TRBV6-2 or TRBV6-3 and TRBJ2-1, with 8 bases fitting TRBD1. The CDR3 runs to 14 residues. V lost 6 bases, J lost 7 bases, and 8 bases stayed unmatched. The germline V gene has CDR1 MNHEY and CDR2 SVGEGT. The chain's CDR3 is CASSWTGWTNEQFF. As DNA, the CDR3 is TGTGCCAGCAGCTGGACAGGGTGGACGAATGAGCAGTTCTTC.

This chain joins TRBV5-1 and TRBJ2-5, with D possibly matching TRBD2 (6 bases). Germline V lookup: CDR1 SGHRS, CDR2 YFSETQ. CDR3 length: 15 residues. V lost 4 bases to trimming and J lost 5 bases, with 18 bases between them. CDR3 in amino acids: CASSPGTLAGETQYF. The DNA of the CDR3 is TGCGCCAGCAGCCCCGGGACCTTGGCGGGGGAGACCCAGTACTTC.

This clone was seen once. The rearrangement links TRBV9 to TRBJ1-1; TRBD1 might be the D (6 bases). V lost 4 bases to trimming and J lost 1 base, with 11 bases between them. The CDR3 length is 14 residues. The germline gives CDR1 SGDLS, CDR2 YYNGEE. In DNA form, the CDR3 reads TGTGCCAGCAGCCCTCTGACAGGGAACACTGAAGCTTTCTTT. Its translation: CASSPLTGNTEAFF.

The V call is TRBV7-8, the J call TRBJ1-2; D not certain. The CDR3 has 15 amino acids. V shed 5 bases and J shed 1 base, with 14 bases lying between them. Germline lookup yields CDR1 SGHVS and CDR2 FQNEAQ. CDR3 DNA sequence: TGTGCCAGCAGCCGTCCAGAGGCCCTTAACTATGGCTACACCTTC. Translation: CASSRPEALNYGYTF.

This clone was recorded once. The chain has TRBV4-2 and TRBJ1-4; no clear D gene. CDR1 and CDR2 (germline): LGHNA, YNFKEQ. This CDR3 is built from 14 residues. Trimming took off 0 bases at V and 5 bases at J, with 7 bases between the two ends. CDR3 protein: CASSQDSKNEKLFF. CDR3 sequence (DNA): TGTGCCAGCAGCCAAGATAGCAAAAATGAAAAACTGTTTTTT.

This clone came up a few times. V is TRBV5-4 and J is TRBJ1-4; no definite D call. The CDR3 is made up of 15 amino acids. The germline CDR1 and CDR2 sequences are SGHNT and YYREEE (reference sequence). Trimming removed 2 bases at V and 4 bases at J, with 12 bases between. For the CDR3, the DNA is TGTGCCAGCAGCTTCCCTGGAGAAGTTAATGAAAAACTGTTTTTT. Translated: CASSFPGEVNEKLFF. The whole variable domain, remainder taken from reference TRBV5-4 and TRBJ1-4, is ETGVTQSPTHLIKTRGQQVTLRCSSQSGHNTVSWYQQALGQGPQFIFQYYREEENGRGNFPPRFSGLQFPNYSSELNVNALELDDSALYLCASSFPGEVNEKLFFGSGTQLSVL.

The chain has TRBV5-1 and TRBJ2-3; 8 bases map to TRBD2. Germline CDR1 is SGHRS and CDR2 is YFSETQ. This CDR3 contains 15 residues. Losses at the gene ends were 2 bases for V and 7 bases for J; bases not matched to a gene: 9. DNA of the CDR3: TGCGCCAGCAGCTTCTATGGGACTAGGGACAATACGCAGTATTTT. It translates to CASSFYGTRDNTQYF.

J is TRBJ1-4 and V is TRBV9; D is perhaps TRBD1 (5 bases). V lost 4 bases and J 7 bases, leaving 14 bases between the germline ends. The CDR3 contains 14 residues. Germline loops: CDR1 SGDLS, CDR2 YYNGEE. Here the CDR3 reads CASSRDSYGEKLFF. CDR3 nucleotide sequence: TGTGCCAGCAGCCGCGACAGTTACGGTGAAAAACTGTTTTTT.

The V and J genes are TRBV20-1 and TRBJ2-1; 8 bases match TRBD2. The CDR3 extends over 15 amino acids. Unmatched junction bases numbered 6, after V lost 3 bases and J lost 2 bases. Looked up from germline, CDR1 is DFQATT and CDR2 is SNEGSKA (reference sequence). The CDR3 loop is CSASPPGGAYNEQFF. The CDR3 DNA reads TGCAGTGCTAGTCCTCCCGGGGGGGCCTACAATGAGCAGTTCTTC.

In its sample, this clone was seen a few times. The CDR3 nucleotides read TGTGCCAGCAGTTACTCGACCAGCCCCGGGAACACCATATATTTT. Translating gives CASSYSTSPGNTIYF. The chain uses TRBV6-5 and TRBJ1-3, with unresolved D. Germline CDR1 reads MNHEY; CDR2 reads SVGAGI. This CDR3 has 15 residues. V dropped 0 bases and J dropped 7 bases, with 13 bases sitting between them.

The gene calls are TRBV5-1 and TRBJ1-4; 7 positions match TRBD1. This CDR3 is built from 15 residues. Looked up from germline, CDR1 is SGHRS and CDR2 is YFSETQ. V dropped 0 bases and J dropped 3; count of bases not matched to a gene: 2. The chain's CDR3 is CASSLDGTANEKLFF. The CDR3 region has the DNA TGCGCCAGCAGCTTGGACGGGACAGCTAATGAAAAACTGTTTTTT. Variable domain in full (rest from reference TRBV5-1 and TRBJ1-4): KAGVTQTPRYLIKTRGQQVTLSCSPISGHRSVSWYQQTPGQGLQFLFEYFSETQRNKGNFPGRFSGRQFSNSRSEMNVSTLELGDSALYLCASSLDGTANEKLFFGSGTQLSVL.

This clone appeared once. V is TRBV6-2 or TRBV6-3 and J is TRBJ1-2; a possible D gene is TRBD1 (5 bases). The CDR3 covers 15 residues. The ends were cut back, 6 bases at V and 4 bases at J, with 18 bases in the middle. Germline V CDR1 and CDR2: MNHEY, SVGEGT. CDR3: CASSVDSLLSYGYTF. Here the CDR3 DNA reads TGTGCCAGCAGCGTTGACAGTCTCTTATCCTATGGCTACACCTTC.

The V call is TRBV24-1, the J call TRBJ1-2; the match to TRBD1 covers 7 bases. The CDR3 has 13 residues. The V gene end was trimmed by 2 bases and the J gene end by 7 bases; junction bases not matched to a gene: 3. Germline CDR1 KGHDR, CDR2 SFDVKD. The CDR3 DNA sequence: TGTGCCACCAGTGATTGGAAGGGGGCTGGCTACACCTTC. Amino acid sequence: CATSDWKGAGYTF.

The chain carries TRBV4-2 and TRBJ2-5, with 10 bases that match TRBD2. The CDR3 spans 16 residues. With 0 bases clipped from V and 4 bases from J, the junction kept 5 bases outside the gene matches. Germline CDR1 and CDR2: LGHNA and YNFKEQ. CDR3 region: CASSQELAGRGETQYF. CDR3 coding DNA: TGTGCCAGCAGCCAAGAACTAGCGGGGAGGGGAGAGACCCAGTACTTC.

A single count supports this clone. The CDR3 DNA reads as TGTGCCACCAGTGGGGCTTCTAGCAATCAGCCCCAGCATTTT. Translated: CATSGASSNQPQHF. The rearrangement links TRBV24-1 to TRBJ1-5; no definite D call. The V end lost 5 bases, the J end lost 0 bases, and 7 bases lay between the germline ends. The germline V gene encodes CDR1 KGHDR and CDR2 SFDVKD. This CDR3 has 14 amino acids.

The V and J genes are TRBV2 and TRBJ1-3; a possible D gene is TRBD1 (6 bases). The V end lost 8 bases, the J end lost 7 bases, and 15 bases lay between the germline ends. The CDR3 has 13 amino acids. Germline V CDR1 and CDR2: SNHLY, FYNNEI. The CDR3 region is CASRQEGYNTIYF. CDR3 nucleotide sequence: TGTGCCAGCCGACAGGAAGGGTATAACACCATATATTTT.

This clone came up once. This chain connects TRBV24-1 to TRBJ2-5; possibly TRBD2 for D (6 bases). The CDR3 contains 16 residues. Looked up from germline, CDR1 is KGHDR and CDR2 is SFDVKD. V lost 2 bases and J lost 5, with 17 bases in between. The CDR3 coding sequence is TGTGCCACCAGTGATTCCGCGGGAATTAGGAGGGAGACCCAGTACTTC. Encoded protein: CATSDSAGIRRETQYF.

This chain uses TRBV4-3 with TRBJ1-5; no clear D gene. The germline V gene encodes CDR1 LGHNA and CDR2 YSLEER. The CDR3 runs 17 residues. Trimming cost V 0 bases and J 3 bases, with 15 bases left between them. CDR3 sequence: CASSQDYSGSTNQPQHF. The CDR3 DNA follows: TGCGCCAGCAGCCAAGATTATTCGGGGTCTACCAATCAGCCCCAGCATTTT.

The J gene is TRBJ1-4, the V gene TRBV10-2, with D unclear. The CDR3 is 15 amino acids. The V gene's germline CDR1 is WSHSY and CDR2 SAAADI. Trimming stripped 0 bases from V and 6 bases from J, with 11 bases between. This chain's CDR3 is CASSESETVHEKLFF. DNA of the CDR3: TGCGCCAGCAGTGAGTCGGAGACGGTACATGAAAAACTGTTTTTT.